This T cell receptor (beta chain) was sequenced for a study of control samples from healthy donors and cancer patients. This CDR3 comprises 16 residues. CDR1 and CDR2 from the germline V gene are MRHNA and SNTAGT. J lost 4 bases, V lost 0 bases, and 4 bases had no gene match. Method: immunoSEQ multiplex PCR; TCRdb's copy keeps in-frame clones and lacks some. The data show 150,000 to 200,000 clones, around 92% seen once. This sequence originates from a young woman in good health. The specimen was blood. V gene TRBV6-4 combines with J gene TRBJ2-3; 10 nucleotides agree with TRBD2. CDR3 in DNA: TGTGCCAGCAGTGACTCGAGCGGGAGGGGGGCAGATACGCAGTATTTT. Translation: CASSDSSGRGADTQYF.